This entry lists 32 T cell receptor beta chains sequenced from one sample in a study of PD-L1 blockade in urothelial cancer. Indicated time point: pretreatment peripheral blood. Method: immunoSEQ multiplex PCR; TCRdb's copy keeps in-frame clones and lacks some. The sample consists of tens of thousands of clones, around nine tenths of them appearing once. Sample: PBMCs, taken around atezolizumab (anti-PD-L1) treatment. The receptor set was obtained from a donor at least 40 years old with urothelial cancer.

A few counts support this clone. V and J are TRBV6-6 and TRBJ2-7; TRBD2 matches 8 bases. The J segment lost 7 bases and the V segment lost 6 bases, leaving 11 bases of the junction unmatched. Germline V gives CDR1 MNHNY, CDR2 SVGAGI (reference sequence). This CDR3 spans 14 amino acids. This CDR3 reads CASSPNQPGGEQYF. As DNA, the CDR3 is TGTGCCAGCAGCCCAAACCAACCGGGGGGGGAGCAGTACTTC.

The rearrangement links TRBV27 to TRBJ2-5, with 10 bases identical to TRBD1. V was clipped by 6 bases and J by 5 bases; unmatched bases: 6. The CDR3 covers 14 residues. Germline CDR1 and CDR2: MNHEY and SMNVEV (reference sequence). The CDR3 DNA follows: TGTGCCAGCAGGGGAGACAGGGGGCTGGAGACCCAGTACTTC. This translates into CASRGDRGLETQYF.

The chain employs TRBV4-1 and TRBJ2-2; TRBD2 matches at 15 bases. Germline V CDR1 and CDR2: MGHRA, YSYEKL. The CDR3 runs 18 residues. Trimming cost V 4 bases and J 0 bases; bases outside gene matches: 3. The chain's CDR3 is CASSPGLAGGTNTGELFF. The CDR3 DNA reads as TGCGCCAGCAGCCCGGGACTAGCGGGAGGAACGAACACCGGGGAGCTGTTTTTT.

J is TRBJ2-5 and V is TRBV9, with 14 bases fitting TRBD2. CDR3 length: 16 residues. With V trimmed by 4 bases and J by 4 bases, 6 bases remained unmatched. Per germline, CDR1 SGDLS and CDR2 YYNGEE. CDR3 coding DNA: TGTGCCAGCAGCCTCCCCGGACTAGCGGGAGGAGAGACCCAGTACTTC. Residues: CASSLPGLAGGETQYF.

This chain joins TRBV6-6 and TRBJ2-1; TRBD2 agrees at 9 bases. From germline, CDR1 is MNHNY and CDR2 SVGAGI (reference sequence). J lost 9 bases, V lost 0 bases, and 6 bases had no gene match. The CDR3 sequence is 15 residues long. The CDR3 sequence is CASSYSSGRTTEQFF. The DNA for the CDR3 is TGTGCCAGCAGTTACTCTAGCGGGAGAACTACTGAGCAGTTCTTC.

The chain uses TRBV11-3 and TRBJ2-1; 11 bases align to TRBD1. CDR3 length: 16 residues. CDR1 SGHNT and CDR2 YENEEA come from the germline V gene. V was pared by 1 base and J by 6 bases, with 5 bases of the junction left unmatched. CDR3 protein: CASSLGRDRGANEQFF. The CDR3 nucleotides are TGTGCCAGCAGCTTAGGGAGGGACAGGGGGGCCAATGAGCAGTTCTTC.

This rearrangement joins TRBV28 to TRBJ1-2; tentatively, D is TRBD1 (6 bases). The CDR3 has 18 amino acids. Germline CDR1 MDHEN, CDR2 SYDVKM. Between the trimmed V and J ends, which lost 4 bases and 4 bases, there was a span of 25 bases. The CDR3 DNA reads TGTGCCAGCAGTTCGCCCGGACATAGGGGGGCGGGGGCCTATGGCTACACCTTC. Its translation: CASSSPGHRGAGAYGYTF.

This clone was detected once. This rearrangement joins TRBV19 to TRBJ2-5; 7 positions agree with TRBD2. Germline lookup yields CDR1 LNHDA and CDR2 SQIVND (reference sequence). The CDR3 is 15 amino acids. The junction had 9 bases not matched to a gene; V was cut back by 7 bases and J by 1 base. DNA for the CDR3: TGTGCCAGTAACTCACCACTAGCGCCCCAAGAGACCCAGTACTTC. This translates into CASNSPLAPQETQYF.

This chain links TRBV5-8 with TRBJ2-1; D is ambiguous. Looked up from germline, CDR1 is SGHTS and CDR2 is YDEGEE. The CDR3 covers 12 residues. The germline V and J ends were trimmed by 1 base and 10 bases, with 9 bases remaining between them. Here the CDR3 reads CASSLSLSEQFF. For the CDR3, the DNA is TGTGCCAGCAGCTTGAGCCTCTCAGAGCAGTTCTTC.

The chain has TRBV6-5 and TRBJ2-7; D perhaps matches TRBD1 (7 bases). CDR1 MNHEY and CDR2 SVGAGI come from the germline V gene. Deletions cut 7 bases from V and 2 bases from J, with 15 bases between. The CDR3 extends over 14 amino acids. This CDR3 is CASTAPRGAYEQYF. The CDR3 bases are TGTGCCAGCACCGCACCCAGGGGGGCCTACGAGCAGTACTTC.

V is TRBV4-1 and J is TRBJ2-1; 7 bases are a match to TRBD2. The junction had 11 bases not matched to a gene; V was cut back by 4 bases and J by 8 bases. Germline V CDR1 and CDR2: MGHRA, YSYEKL. This CDR3 has 15 amino acids. CDR3 protein: CASSPHPAGRDEQFF. DNA of the CDR3: TGCGCCAGCAGCCCTCACCCAGCGGGACGTGATGAGCAGTTCTTC.

CDR3 region: CASSSTPTGSYNEQFF. The DNA of the CDR3 is TGCGCCAGCAGCTCCACCCCTACGGGATCCTACAATGAGCAGTTCTTC. The chain recombines TRBV5-1 with TRBJ2-1; D possibly corresponds to TRBD2 (5 bases). This CDR3 is built from 16 residues. The germline V gene has CDR1 SGHRS and CDR2 YFSETQ. The V and J ends lost 3 bases and 1 base respectively, with 14 bases between them. Combining the CDR3 with reference TRBV5-1 and TRBJ2-1 gives the whole variable domain KAGVTQTPRYLIKTRGQQVTLSCSPISGHRSVSWYQQTPGQGLQFLFEYFSETQRNKGNFPGRFSGRQFSNSRSEMNVSTLELGDSALYLCASSSTPTGSYNEQFFGPGTRLTVL.

The V call is TRBV19, the J call TRBJ1-4, with a tentative D call TRBD1 (5 bases). The CDR3 is made up of 15 amino acids. V was clipped by 1 base and J by 8 bases, with 14 bases between them. Per germline, CDR1 LNHDA and CDR2 SQIVND (reference sequence). The CDR3 here is CASSIGGAAREKLFF. Here the CDR3 DNA reads TGTGCCAGTAGTATAGGCGGGGCCGCGAGGGAAAAACTGTTTTTT.

CDR3 protein: CSAWTDLYYGYTF. DNA for the CDR3: TGCAGCGCCTGGACAGATCTCTACTATGGCTACACCTTC. The J gene is TRBJ1-2, the V gene TRBV29-1; D is possibly TRBD1 (6 bases). The V end lost 7 bases, the J end lost 3 bases, and 15 bases lay between the germline ends. The CDR3 covers 13 residues. CDR1 and CDR2 (germline): SQVTM, ANQGSEA.

This chain uses TRBV7-6 with TRBJ1-2; D not resolved. V was cut by 2 bases and J by 8 bases, with 18 bases left in between. The germline gives CDR1 SGHVS, CDR2 FNYEAQ. The CDR3 is made up of 15 amino acids. The CDR3 coding sequence is TGTGCCAGCAGCTTATTTGGGGAGCGCAGCATCGGCTACACCTTC. Amino acids: CASSLFGERSIGYTF.

This clone was recorded once. This chain connects TRBV13 to TRBJ2-7, with 10 bases lining up with TRBD2. The CDR3 is made up of 15 amino acids. CDR1 and CDR2 from the germline V gene are PRHDT and FYEKMQ (reference sequence). Losses at the gene ends were 1 base for V and 5 bases for J; bases not matched to a gene: 5. The chain's CDR3 is CASSLEREGRDEQYF. CDR3 nucleotides: TGTGCCAGCAGCTTAGAGCGGGAGGGCCGCGACGAGCAGTACTTC.

This chain links TRBV28 with TRBJ1-3, with 8 nucleotides matching TRBD1. The germline V gene has CDR1 MDHEN and CDR2 SYDVKM. CDR3 length equals 18 residues. The V and J ends lost 5 bases and 0 bases, in that order; junction bases with no gene match: 12. The CDR3 sequence is CASSPDRQGPLSGNTIYF. The CDR3 DNA reads TGTGCCAGCAGTCCGGACCGACAGGGGCCGCTCTCTGGAAACACCATATATTTT.

CDR3 in DNA: TGTGCCAGCAGAGGAGGGAGTCAACTCCACGAGACCCAGTACTTC. This gives the protein CASRGGSQLHETQYF. The V gene is TRBV2, the J gene TRBJ2-5, with D tentatively TRBD2 (6 bases). The CDR3 runs to 15 residues. Germline V gives CDR1 SNHLY, CDR2 FYNNEI. V was clipped by 6 bases and J by 5 bases, with 19 bases between them.

This chain connects TRBV21-1 to TRBJ2-5; the table assigns TRBD2, which was not confirmed against the DNA. TRBV21-1 is recorded as a pseudogene. CDR3 length: 16 residues. The CDR3 DNA reads TGTGCCAGCAGCCCGAGGGCGAATCGGGCCCAAGAGACCCAGTACTTC. Protein: CASSPRANRAQETQYF.

This chain joins TRBV5-1 and TRBJ2-5; 8 bases agree with TRBD1. CDR1 and CDR2 (germline): SGHRS, YFSETQ. V lost 5 bases and J lost 2; bases outside the gene matches: 8. The CDR3 sequence is 15 residues long. CDR3 sequence (DNA): TGCGCCAGCAGGCCAGGGGGCTTGGGACAAGAGACCCAGTACTTC. This sequence encodes CASRPGGLGQETQYF.

This chain uses TRBV7-9 with TRBJ2-5, with 12 nucleotides matching TRBD2. Germline-derived CDR1 and CDR2 are SEHNR and FQNEAQ (reference sequence). V was clipped by 5 bases and J by 13 bases; unmatched bases: 5. This CDR3 contains 12 residues. The CDR3 region is CASSRTSGVLYF. The CDR3 DNA reads TGTGCCAGCAGCCGGACTAGCGGGGTCTTGTACTTC.

A single count supports this clone. The chain joins TRBV7-9 to TRBJ2-7; possible D gene TRBD2, 7 bases. The CDR3 totals 14 residues. V was shortened by 1 base and J by 7 bases, with 14 bases between the two germline ends. Germline V lookup: CDR1 SEHNR, CDR2 FQNEAQ (reference sequence). DNA of the CDR3: TGTGCCAGCAGCTTAGTAGGGGGTAGCGGGGAGCAGTACTTC. Translated, it gives CASSLVGGSGEQYF.

The chain uses TRBV10-3 and TRBJ1-1; D is unclear. The V end was cut by 10 bases, the J end by 1 base, with 7 bases between. The CDR3 covers 11 residues. CDR1 is ENHRY, CDR2 SYGVKD, per germline. DNA of the CDR3: TGTGCCACCACAGCGAACACTGAAGCTTTCTTT. This encodes CATTANTEAFF.

This clone was seen a few times. The V gene is TRBV19, the J gene TRBJ2-4; D may be TRBD1 (6 bases). This CDR3 has 14 residues. Looked up from germline, CDR1 is LNHDA and CDR2 is SQIVND (reference sequence). Trimming shortened V by 7 bases and J by 9 bases, and 19 bases separated the two germline ends. The CDR3 nucleotides are TGTGCCAGTAATGAGGGAAACAGGGTCGGCATTCAGTACTTC. Its translation: CASNEGNRVGIQYF.

The chain carries TRBV7-9 and TRBJ2-4; no clear D gene. CDR3 length: 15 residues. Germline values: CDR1 SEHNR, CDR2 FQNEAQ (reference sequence). Trimming cost V 4 bases and J 0 bases, with 10 bases left between them. CDR3 residues: CASSSIQLAKNIQYF. CDR3 coding DNA: TGTGCCAGCAGCTCAATACAGCTAGCCAAAAACATTCAGTACTTC.

This chain joins TRBV7-9 and TRBJ2-7; 10 bases agree with TRBD1. The germline V gene has CDR1 SEHNR and CDR2 FQNEAQ (reference sequence). CDR3 size: 15 residues. V was pared by 5 bases and J by 6 bases, with 10 bases of the junction left unmatched. The CDR3 nucleotides read TGTGCCAGCAGCCGCACCCGGGACAGGGGAGGCGAGCAGTACTTC. Translated: CASSRTRDRGGEQYF.

The chain is built from TRBV5-4 and TRBJ2-7; TRBD2 aligns across 12 bases. The length of the CDR3 is 15 residues. The V gene's germline CDR1 is SGHNT and CDR2 YYREEE (reference sequence). V shed 4 bases and J 2 bases; nucleotides not matched to a gene: 4. CDR3 nucleotide sequence: TGTGCCAGCAGCACCCTAGCGGGAGGGCCCTACGAGCAGTACTTC. Its protein product is CASSTLAGGPYEQYF.

V gene TRBV19 combines with J gene TRBJ1-5; 7 bases are shared with TRBD1. Losses at the gene ends were 3 bases for V and 5 bases for J; bases not matched to a gene: 7. The CDR3 runs 15 residues. Germline V gene lookup returns CDR1 LNHDA and CDR2 SQIVND (reference sequence). In DNA form, the CDR3 reads TGTGCCAGTAGTATGCCAGGGGGTCAGGATCAGCCCCAGCATTTT. Amino acid sequence: CASSMPGGQDQPQHF.

The chain is built from TRBV19 and TRBJ1-5; the D is unclear. The CDR3 length is 15 residues. Germline CDR1 LNHDA, CDR2 SQIVND (reference sequence). Trimming removed 0 bases from V and 3 bases from J, with 9 bases in between. CDR3 nucleotide sequence: TGTGCCAGTAGTATAGATGGGCCAGCCAATCAGCCCCAGCATTTT. This encodes CASSIDGPANQPQHF.

The CDR3 DNA reads as TGTGCCAGCAGCTTAAGGGGGGGTACCACCAGCACAGATACGCAGTATTTT. It encodes CASSLRGGTTSTDTQYF. This chain links TRBV7-3 with TRBJ2-3; 7 nucleotides line up with TRBD2. V lost 1 base to trimming and J lost 0 bases; unmatched junction nucleotides: 7. The CDR3 has 17 amino acids. The germline V gene has CDR1 SGHTA and CDR2 FQGTGA.

J is TRBJ2-7 and V is TRBV27; 7 nucleotides match TRBD2. From germline, CDR1 is MNHEY and CDR2 SMNVEV (reference sequence). V trimming: 3 bases; J trimming: 2 bases; junction bases outside the gene matches: 7. The CDR3 runs 15 residues. CDR3 sequence: CASSFVGGGTYEQYF. Here the CDR3 DNA reads TGTGCCAGCAGTTTCGTCGGGGGAGGGACCTACGAGCAGTACTTC.

V usage is TRBV30 and J usage is TRBJ2-5; D call uncertain. The V end was cut by 4 bases, the J end by 2 bases, with 8 bases between. The CDR3 is made up of 12 amino acids. Looked up from germline, CDR1 is GTSNPN and CDR2 is SVGIG (reference sequence). The CDR3 DNA reads TGTGCCTGGATGAAGCGACAAGAGACCCAGTACTTC. Protein sequence: CAWMKRQETQYF.